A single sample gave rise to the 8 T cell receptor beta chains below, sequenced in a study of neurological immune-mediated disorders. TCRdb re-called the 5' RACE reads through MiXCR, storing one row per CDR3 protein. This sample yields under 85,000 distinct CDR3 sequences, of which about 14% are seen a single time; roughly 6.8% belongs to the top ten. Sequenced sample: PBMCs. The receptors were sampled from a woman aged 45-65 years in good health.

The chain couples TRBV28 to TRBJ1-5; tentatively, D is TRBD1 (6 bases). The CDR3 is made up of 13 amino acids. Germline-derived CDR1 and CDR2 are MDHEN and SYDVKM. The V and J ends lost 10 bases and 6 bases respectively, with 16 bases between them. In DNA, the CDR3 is TGTGCCACCGGGGCAGGGGTTCTTCAGCCCCAGCATTTT. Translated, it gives CATGAGVLQPQHF.

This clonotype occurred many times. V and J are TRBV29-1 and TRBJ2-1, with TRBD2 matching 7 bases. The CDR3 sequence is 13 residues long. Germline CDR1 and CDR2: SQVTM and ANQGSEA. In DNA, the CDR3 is TGCAGTGGGGCGGGAGTATCCTACAATGAGCAGTTCTTC. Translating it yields CSGAGVSYNEQFF.

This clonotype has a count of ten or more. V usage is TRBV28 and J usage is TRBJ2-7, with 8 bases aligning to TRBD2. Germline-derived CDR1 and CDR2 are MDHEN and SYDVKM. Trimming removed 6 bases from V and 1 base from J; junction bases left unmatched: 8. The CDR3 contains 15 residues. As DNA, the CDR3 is TGTGCCAGCAGCCCGGGGGGGAGTGGGTCCTACGAGCAGTACTTC. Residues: CASSPGGSGSYEQYF.

CDR3 protein: CAINPGQPNQPQHF. CDR3 DNA sequence: TGTGCCATCAATCCGGGACAACCTAATCAGCCCCAGCATTTT. This chain links TRBV28 with TRBJ1-5; perhaps TRBD1 as D (6 bases). The CDR3 covers 14 residues. V dropped 10 bases and J dropped 4 bases, with 17 bases sitting between them. Germline V gene sequence: CDR1 MDHEN, CDR2 SYDVKM.

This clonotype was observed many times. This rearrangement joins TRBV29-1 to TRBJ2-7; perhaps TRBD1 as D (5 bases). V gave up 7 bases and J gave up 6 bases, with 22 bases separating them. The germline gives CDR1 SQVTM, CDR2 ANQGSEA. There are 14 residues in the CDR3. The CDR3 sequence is CSAYSEVWQGEQYF. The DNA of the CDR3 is TGCAGCGCCTACTCCGAAGTCTGGCAGGGCGAGCAGTACTTC.

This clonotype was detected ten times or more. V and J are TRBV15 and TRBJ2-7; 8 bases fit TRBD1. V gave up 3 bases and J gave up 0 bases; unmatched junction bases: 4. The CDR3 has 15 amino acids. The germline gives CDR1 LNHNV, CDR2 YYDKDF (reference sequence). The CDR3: CATSRGTGFSYEQYF. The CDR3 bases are TGTGCCACCAGCAGGGGGACAGGATTCTCCTACGAGCAGTACTTC.

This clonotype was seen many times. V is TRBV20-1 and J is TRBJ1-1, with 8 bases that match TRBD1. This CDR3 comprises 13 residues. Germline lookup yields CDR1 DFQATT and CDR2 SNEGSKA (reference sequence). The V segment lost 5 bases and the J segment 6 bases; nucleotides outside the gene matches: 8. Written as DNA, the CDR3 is TGCAGTGCTGGACAGGGACTAGGGGCTGAAGCTTTCTTT. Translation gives CSAGQGLGAEAFF.

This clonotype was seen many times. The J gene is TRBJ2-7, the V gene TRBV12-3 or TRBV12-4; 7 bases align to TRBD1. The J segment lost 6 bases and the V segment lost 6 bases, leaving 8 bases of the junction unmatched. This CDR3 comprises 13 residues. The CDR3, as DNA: TGTGCCAGCAGAGAGACAGGGCTCGGCGAGCAGTACTTC. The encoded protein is CASRETGLGEQYF.